What follows are 6 T cell receptor beta chains derived from one specimen sequenced in a study of cytomegalovirus exposure and HLA in healthy donors. Use of 60 Vbeta and 13 Jbeta primers characterized the PCR. The method was immunoSEQ multiplex PCR; TCRdb's version includes in-frame clones alone and lacks a portion of them. The sample contains 40,000 to 55,000 clones, approximately 72% of which appear only once. The specimen was PBMCs. These receptors were collected from a woman aged 25 to 45 in good health and CMV-seronegative.

The chain has TRBV9 and TRBJ1-1, with 8 bases that match TRBD1. In germline, CDR1 is SGDLS, CDR2 YYNGEE. This CDR3 has 15 amino acids. With V trimmed by 7 bases and J by 8 bases, 16 bases remained unmatched. The CDR3 nucleotides are TGTGCCAGCTCGACCGCCGAGACAGGGGTGGAGGAAGCTTTCTTT. It specifies CASSTAETGVEEAFF.

This clone was seen only a few times. This chain links TRBV5-1 with TRBJ1-4; 9 bases agree with TRBD1. Germline CDR1 SGHRS, CDR2 YFSETQ. V was clipped by 0 bases and J by 4 bases; unmatched bases: 7. The CDR3 has 17 amino acids. CDR3 DNA: TGCGCCAGCAGCTTGGGGGACAGGGCAGGGATTAATGAAAAACTGTTTTTT. Translation: CASSLGDRAGINEKLFF.

Here the CDR3 DNA reads TGTGCCACCATGACTAGCGGGAGTCTTCTCGACGAGCAGTACTTC. Its protein product is CATMTSGSLLDEQYF. The rearrangement uses TRBV2 and TRBJ2-7; 12 bases line up with TRBD2. Germline trimming cut 10 bases from V and 5 bases from J; bases unmatched to any gene: 12. CDR3 length: 15 amino acids. CDR1 and CDR2 from the germline V gene are SNHLY and FYNNEI.

V and J are TRBV28 and TRBJ1-1, with D perhaps matching TRBD1 (5 bases). The CDR3 loop spans 14 amino acids. V dropped 2 bases and J dropped 4 bases, with 11 bases sitting between them. Germline lookup yields CDR1 MDHEN and CDR2 SYDVKM. The CDR3 reads CASSLTTGGTEAFF. In nucleotides, the CDR3 is TGTGCCAGCAGTTTAACCACGGGGGGCACTGAAGCTTTCTTT.

This chain links TRBV5-1 with TRBJ2-5; D may be TRBD1 (5 bases). Trimming pared 4 bases from V and 3 bases from J, leaving 16 bases between. The CDR3 totals 15 residues. The germline V gene encodes CDR1 SGHRS and CDR2 YFSETQ. The CDR3 sequence: CASSAASTDKETQYF. CDR3 nucleotide sequence: TGCGCCAGCAGCGCCGCCTCGACAGACAAAGAGACCCAGTACTTC.

This clone was seen just once. For the CDR3, the DNA is TGTGCCAGCAGTGAACAGGGACCCCACTACGAGCAGTACTTC. As protein: CASSEQGPHYEQYF. This chain links TRBV28 with TRBJ2-7; tentatively, D is TRBD1 (6 bases). Trimming took off 5 bases at V and 3 bases at J, with 14 bases between the two ends. This CDR3 spans 14 amino acids. Looked up from germline, CDR1 is MDHEN and CDR2 is SYDVKM. The entire variable domain, with the rest obtained from reference TRBV28 and TRBJ2-7, is as follows: DVKVTQSSRYLVKRTGEKVFLECVQDMDHENMFWYRQDPGLGLRLIYFSYDVKMKEKGDIPEGYSVSREKKERFSLILESASTNQTSMYLCASSEQGPHYEQYFGPGTRLTVT.